A single sample is the source of the 14 T cell receptor beta chains below, sequenced in a study of breast tumors, draining lymph nodes, adjacent tissues. TCRdb called the multiplex PCR reads again in MiXCR, with one record for every CDR3 protein. The sample has some 14,000 distinct CDR3 sequences; approximately 60% are singletons. The sequencing input was tumor-adjacent breast tissue. The receptors originated from a female donor with breast cancer. Some clones in this sample may be carry-over from other donors' samples.

This clonotype has only one observation. The chain joins TRBV7-2 to TRBJ2-7, with D possibly being TRBD2 (6 bases). The ends were cut back, 3 bases at V and 7 bases at J, with 13 bases in the middle. The V gene's germline CDR1 is SGHTA and CDR2 FQGNSA. The CDR3 extends over 13 amino acids. The CDR3 DNA sequence: TGTGCCAGCAGCTTCGGGGGTCCTAATGAGCAGTACTTC. Amino acid sequence: CASSFGGPNEQYF.

With regard to this clonotype: A clone one base away is much larger, so this may be a read error. The rearrangement links TRBV20-1 to TRBJ1-1, with D possibly being TRBD1 (5 bases). Deletions cut 5 bases from V and 6 bases from J, with 19 bases between. Germline CDR1 DFQATT, CDR2 SNEGSKA (reference sequence). The CDR3 runs 14 residues. The CDR3 reads CSAATGTRNPEAFF. The CDR3 region has the DNA TGCAGTGCTGCGACCGGGACGAGAAACCCTGAAGCTTTCTTT.

This clonotype was seen a few times. The chain has TRBV24-1 and TRBJ2-3, with D perhaps TRBD1 (5 bases). Germline V CDR1 and CDR2: KGHDR, SFDVKD. V gave up 9 bases and J gave up 3 bases, with 9 bases separating them. CDR3 length: 12 residues. CDR3 loop: CATAGFTDTQYF. In nucleotides, the CDR3 is TGTGCCACCGCAGGGTTTACAGATACGCAGTATTTT.

V gene TRBV20-1 combines with J gene TRBJ2-1; 8 bases fit TRBD2. The ends lost 3 bases at V and 5 bases at J; junction bases unmatched: 3. CDR3 size: 13 residues. CDR1 is DFQATT and CDR2 is SNEGSKA in the germline V gene (reference sequence). The CDR3 loop reads CSASGTSHNEQFF. The CDR3 DNA follows: TGCAGTGCTAGCGGGACTAGTCACAATGAGCAGTTCTTC.

This clonotype was seen at least ten times. This sequence joins TRBV11-2 and TRBJ2-7; D is possibly TRBD1 (6 bases). This CDR3 has 12 amino acids. V was shortened by 5 bases and J by 6 bases, with 11 bases between the two germline ends. In germline, CDR1 is SGHAT, CDR2 FQNNGV. CDR3 sequence reads: CASSLGAGEQYF. CDR3 DNA: TGTGCCAGCAGCCTGGGGGCGGGCGAGCAGTACTTC.

As to this clonotype: At one boundary the junction diverges from the germline segment, which might be a read error. The chain links TRBV12-3 or TRBV12-4 to TRBJ1-4; TRBD1 might be the D (6 bases). This CDR3 contains 16 residues. The CDR3 nucleotides are TGTGCCAGCAGTTTCTTGAGGGGGGGTGCTAATGAAAAACTGCTTTTT. Its protein is CASSFLRGGANEKLLF.

The V call is TRBV12-3 or TRBV12-4, the J call TRBJ2-5, with 9 bases fitting TRBD1. Unmatched junction bases numbered 4, after V lost 6 bases and J lost 5 bases. The CDR3 spans 13 residues. As DNA, the CDR3 is TGTGCCAGCAGCGGGACAGGGTTGGAGACCCAGTACTTC. It translates to CASSGTGLETQYF.

This clonotype was recorded once. V usage is TRBV29-1 and J usage is TRBJ2-2; a weak D match, TRBD2 (5 bases). With 7 bases removed from V and 4 bases from J, the gap between germline ends came to 19 bases. Germline V gene data show CDR1 as SQVTM and CDR2 as ANQGSEA. CDR3 length: 15 amino acids. The chain's CDR3 is CSGLLVSDGTGELFF. The CDR3 nucleotides are TGCAGCGGCTTGTTAGTTAGCGATGGCACCGGGGAGCTGTTTTTT.

The chain uses TRBV12-3 or TRBV12-4 and TRBJ1-5, with D maybe TRBD1 (5 bases). The length of the CDR3 is 13 residues. V shed 6 bases and J shed 3 bases, with 9 bases lying between them. The CDR3 DNA is TGTGCCAGCAGAGACAGCAACAATCAGCCCCAGCATTTT. Amino acids: CASRDSNNQPQHF.

As for this clonotype: One end of the junction varies from germline; a read error may be responsible. For the CDR3, the DNA is TGCGCCAGCAGCCTGCCCCGGATGGGGAGCACAGATACGCAGTGTTTT. Amino acids: CASSLPRMGSTDTQCF. The V and J genes are TRBV5-1 and TRBJ2-3, with a tentative D call TRBD2 (5 bases). This CDR3 contains 16 residues. The germline V gene encodes CDR1 SGHRS and CDR2 YFSETQ.

The table lists this clonotype with many counts. The rearrangement uses TRBV14 and TRBJ2-1, with D perhaps TRBD1 or TRBD2 (7 bases each). Germline loops: CDR1 SGHDN, CDR2 FVKESK. Trimming removed 5 bases from V and 4 bases from J, with 18 bases in between. The CDR3 is 16 residues long. Here the CDR3 reads CASSGRGGGGYNEQFF. In nucleotides, the CDR3 is TGTGCCAGCAGCGGAAGAGGGGGCGGGGGATACAATGAGCAGTTCTTC.

This clonotype has just one count. This chain uses TRBV14 with TRBJ2-7; no reliable D call. The germline gives CDR1 SGHDN, CDR2 FVKESK. The CDR3 covers 13 residues. V lost 4 bases to trimming and J lost 1 base, with 8 bases between them. The CDR3 here is CASSLLGSYEQYF. The DNA of the CDR3 is TGTGCCAGCAGCCTACTTGGGTCCTACGAGCAGTACTTC. Full variable domain (missing parts from reference TRBV14 and TRBJ2-7): EAGVTQFPSHSVIEKGQTVTLRCDPISGHDNLYWYRRVMGKEIKFLLHFVKESKQDESGMPNNRFLAERTGGTYSTLKVQPAELEDSGVYFCASSLLGSYEQYFGPGTRLTVT.

The table lists this clonotype with many counts. The chain recombines TRBV13 with TRBJ2-1; D ambiguous. The germline V and J ends were trimmed by 0 bases and 5 bases, with 11 bases remaining between them. This CDR3 has 15 residues. Germline V gene lookup returns CDR1 PRHDT and CDR2 FYEKMQ (reference sequence). For the CDR3, the DNA is TGTGCCAGCAGCTTAGGGCCCAACCACAACAATGAGCAGTTCTTC. Its protein product is CASSLGPNHNNEQFF.

The chain has TRBV7-8 and TRBJ1-2; 7 bases fit TRBD1. Germline CDR1 reads SGHVS; CDR2 reads FQNEAQ. This CDR3 is 19 amino acids long. J was trimmed by 4 bases and V by 1 base; bases with no gene match: 18. CDR3 sequence: CASSLGTYEQGGNSYGYTF. The CDR3, as DNA: TGTGCCAGCAGCTTAGGTACCTACGAGCAGGGGGGTAATAGCTATGGCTACACCTTC.